A selection of T cell receptor beta chains follows, all from one sample in a study of blood T cell repertoires in COVID-19. The method was immunoSEQ multiplex PCR; TCRdb's version includes in-frame clones alone and lacks a portion of them. The sample has about 440,000 clones, 75% to 90% seen once; the top ten hold 4% to 5.5%. Sequenced sample: peripheral blood. These receptors were taken from a woman aged 25 to 39 with acute or convalescent COVID-19. CDR3s include the opening cysteine and the closing phenylalanine or tryptophan. The order of the fields is D gene, clone size, J gene, V gene, CDR3 protein, CDR3 DNA. The D gene is left open where the match is weak. Some rows mark clone size as missing; the rest say once, few, many or name a class of expanded clone.

D gene: TRBD2; clone size: once; J gene: TRBJ2-1; V gene: TRBV7-2; CDR3 protein: CASRPTAGGSYNEQFF; CDR3 DNA: TGTGCCAGCAGACCTACAGCGGGGGGCTCCTACAATGAGCAGTTCTTC
D gene: TRBD1; clone size: .; J gene: TRBJ2-7; V gene: TRBV2; CDR3 protein: CASRQNRDRAYEQYF; CDR3 DNA: TGTGCCAGCAGACAAAACAGGGACAGGGCCTACGAGCAGTACTTC
D gene: .; clone size: .; J gene: TRBJ1-5; V gene: TRBV2; CDR3 protein: CASSAELSSNQPQHF; CDR3 DNA: TGTGCCAGCAGTGCCGAGTTATCTAGCAATCAGCCCCAGCATTTT
D gene: TRBD2; clone size: .; J gene: TRBJ2-2; V gene: TRBV9; CDR3 protein: CASSVAGRDTGELFF; CDR3 DNA: TGTGCCAGCAGCGTCGCCGGGAGGGACACCGGGGAGCTGTTTTTT
D gene: .; clone size: .; J gene: TRBJ1-1; V gene: TRBV15; CDR3 protein: CATSRGMRGRPEAFF; CDR3 DNA: TGTGCCACCAGCAGAGGTATGCGGGGGCGGCCTGAAGCTTTCTTT
D gene: .; clone size: .; J gene: TRBJ2-7; V gene: TRBV9; CDR3 protein: CASSEGGLSYEQYF; CDR3 DNA: TGTGCCAGCAGCGAGGGGGGGTTATCCTACGAGCAGTACTTC
D gene: .; clone size: .; J gene: TRBJ2-7; V gene: TRBV28; CDR3 protein: CASSAVHEQYF; CDR3 DNA: TGTGCCAGCAGCGCGGTGCACGAGCAGTACTTC
D gene: TRBD2; clone size: .; J gene: TRBJ2-5; V gene: TRBV2; CDR3 protein: CASIMTSGEQETQYF; CDR3 DNA: TGTGCCAGCATCATGACTAGCGGTGAGCAAGAGACCCAGTACTTC
D gene: TRBD2; clone size: .; J gene: TRBJ2-5; V gene: TRBV5-1; CDR3 protein: CASSLFGGAGETQYF; CDR3 DNA: TGCGCCAGCAGCTTGTTCGGGGGGGCAGGAGAGACCCAGTACTTC
D gene: TRBD1; clone size: .; J gene: TRBJ1-2; V gene: TRBV2; CDR3 protein: CASRQGGSGGYTF; CDR3 DNA: TGTGCCAGCAGACAGGGGGGGTCTGGGGGCTACACCTTC
D gene: .; clone size: .; J gene: TRBJ2-3; V gene: TRBV29-1; CDR3 protein: CSVEDNTDTQYF; CDR3 DNA: TGCAGCGTTGAAGATAACACAGATACGCAGTATTTT
D gene: .; clone size: once; J gene: TRBJ1-2; V gene: TRBV28; CDR3 protein: CASSLRGRGYTF; CDR3 DNA: TGTGCCAGCAGTTTAAGAGGGCGAGGCTACACCTTC
D gene: TRBD1; clone size: .; J gene: TRBJ2-7; V gene: TRBV24-1; CDR3 protein: CATSDGPRGTEQYF; CDR3 DNA: TGTGCCACCAGTGATGGCCCCAGGGGGACCGAGCAGTACTTC
D gene: .; clone size: .; J gene: TRBJ2-7; V gene: TRBV2; CDR3 protein: CASRTGTGLYEQYF; CDR3 DNA: TGTGCCAGCAGGACCGGGACGGGACTCTACGAGCAGTACTTC
D gene: TRBD1; clone size: .; J gene: TRBJ2-7; V gene: TRBV5-4; CDR3 protein: CASSLTGTEDAEQYF; CDR3 DNA: TGTGCCAGCAGCTTGACCGGGACAGAAGATGCCGAGCAGTACTTC
D gene: TRBD1; clone size: .; J gene: TRBJ1-2; V gene: TRBV3-1/TRBV3-2; CDR3 protein: CASSLPGTGYYGYTF; CDR3 DNA: TGTGCCAGCAGCCTGCCTGGGACAGGGTACTATGGCTACACCTTC
D gene: TRBD1; clone size: .; J gene: TRBJ2-7; V gene: TRBV4-1; CDR3 protein: CASSRTRTGISYEQYF; CDR3 DNA: TGCGCCAGCAGCCGAACAAGGACAGGGATTAGCTACGAGCAGTACTTC
D gene: .; clone size: .; J gene: TRBJ2-2; V gene: TRBV7-2; CDR3 protein: CASSPRAGTGELFF; CDR3 DNA: TGTGCCAGCAGCCCCCGGGCGGGAACCGGGGAGCTGTTTTTT
D gene: .; clone size: .; J gene: TRBJ1-2; V gene: TRBV5-1; CDR3 protein: CASSLVSREGGYTF; CDR3 DNA: TGCGCCAGCAGCTTGGTCAGCAGGGAAGGTGGCTACACCTTC
D gene: .; clone size: .; J gene: TRBJ2-3; V gene: TRBV5-1; CDR3 protein: CASQTISGAWSKSITDTQYF; CDR3 DNA: TGCGCCAGCCAGACAATAAGTGGGGCCTGGAGTAAGTCGATAACAGATACGCAGTATTTT
D gene: .; clone size: .; J gene: TRBJ2-1; V gene: TRBV18; CDR3 protein: CASSPSRGNEQFF; CDR3 DNA: TGTGCCAGCTCACCATCCAGGGGCAATGAGCAGTTCTTC
D gene: .; clone size: .; J gene: TRBJ2-7; V gene: TRBV2; CDR3 protein: CASSASGTETSYEQYF; CDR3 DNA: TGTGCCAGCAGTGCCTCCGGGACTGAGACCTCCTACGAGCAGTACTTC
D gene: TRBD1; clone size: .; J gene: TRBJ1-2; V gene: TRBV5-1; CDR3 protein: CASSGGDSPRGGYTF; CDR3 DNA: TGCGCCAGCAGCGGAGGGGACAGCCCTCGAGGGGGCTACACCTTC
D gene: TRBD2; clone size: .; J gene: TRBJ2-1; V gene: TRBV24-1; CDR3 protein: CATSDSPIAGFYNEQFF; CDR3 DNA: TGTGCCACCAGTGACTCCCCGATAGCGGGGTTTTACAATGAGCAGTTCTTC
D gene: TRBD2; clone size: .; J gene: TRBJ2-7; V gene: TRBV5-5; CDR3 protein: CASSPYVSSGGRSSYEQYF; CDR3 DNA: TGTGCCAGCAGCCCCTACGTTTCTAGCGGGGGCCGTAGCTCCTACGAGCAGTACTTC
D gene: TRBD1; clone size: .; J gene: TRBJ1-1; V gene: TRBV30; CDR3 protein: CAWRGTGKAFF; CDR3 DNA: TGTGCCTGGAGGGGGACAGGAAAAGCTTTCTTT
D gene: TRBD1; clone size: .; J gene: TRBJ2-2; V gene: TRBV7-2; CDR3 protein: CASSTRSGGPGELFF; CDR3 DNA: TGTGCCAGCAGTACTCGTTCAGGGGGCCCCGGGGAGCTGTTTTTT
D gene: .; clone size: .; J gene: TRBJ1-4; V gene: TRBV21-1; CDR3 protein: CASSIPGQGADNEKLFF; CDR3 DNA: TGTGCCAGCAGCATTCCGGGACAGGGGGCCGATAATGAAAAACTGTTTTTT
D gene: TRBD2; clone size: few; J gene: TRBJ2-5; V gene: TRBV10-3; CDR3 protein: CAISEPVASGGGSKTQYF; CDR3 DNA: TGTGCCATCAGTGAGCCGGTCGCTAGCGGGGGGGGATCCAAGACCCAGTACTTC
D gene: .; clone size: once; J gene: TRBJ1-4; V gene: TRBV19; CDR3 protein: CASSIGGLDEKLFF; CDR3 DNA: TGTGCCAGTAGTATTGGAGGGTTGGATGAAAAACTGTTTTTT
D gene: .; clone size: .; J gene: TRBJ1-6; V gene: TRBV12-3/TRBV12-4; CDR3 protein: CASSLGLHSPLHF; CDR3 DNA: TGTGCCAGCAGTTTAGGGCTCCACTCACCCCTCCACTTT
D gene: TRBD1; clone size: .; J gene: TRBJ1-1; V gene: TRBV30; CDR3 protein: CAWDGQGGENTEAFF; CDR3 DNA: TGTGCCTGGGACGGACAGGGAGGAGAAAACACTGAAGCTTTCTTT
D gene: .; clone size: .; J gene: TRBJ2-1; V gene: TRBV5-4; CDR3 protein: CASSDRHNEQFF; CDR3 DNA: TGTGCCAGCAGCGACAGACACAATGAGCAGTTCTTC
D gene: TRBD1; clone size: .; J gene: TRBJ1-2; V gene: TRBV29-1; CDR3 protein: CSVGGQGNGYTF; CDR3 DNA: TGCAGCGTCGGAGGACAGGGAAATGGCTACACCTTC
D gene: TRBD1; clone size: once; J gene: TRBJ2-7; V gene: TRBV6-6; CDR3 protein: CASTNTGQGNYEQYF; CDR3 DNA: TGTGCCAGCACGAACACGGGACAGGGGAACTACGAGCAGTACTTC
D gene: TRBD1; clone size: .; J gene: TRBJ1-3; V gene: TRBV11-2; CDR3 protein: CASSLGTGPGNTIYF; CDR3 DNA: TGTGCCAGCAGCTTAGGGACAGGGCCTGGAAACACCATATATTTT
D gene: .; clone size: .; J gene: TRBJ1-5; V gene: TRBV19; CDR3 protein: CASGALSGTTGNQPQHF; CDR3 DNA: TGTGCCAGTGGCGCACTGTCGGGAACCACGGGCAATCAGCCCCAGCATTTT
D gene: TRBD1; clone size: .; J gene: TRBJ1-2; V gene: TRBV5-1; CDR3 protein: CASSLRGGTGDYGYTF; CDR3 DNA: TGCGCCAGCAGCTTGCGAGGAGGGACAGGGGACTATGGCTACACCTTC
D gene: TRBD1; clone size: .; J gene: TRBJ2-2; V gene: TRBV9; CDR3 protein: CASSEGTGGNTGELFF; CDR3 DNA: TGTGCCAGCAGCGAGGGGACAGGCGGGAACACCGGGGAGCTGTTTTTT
D gene: .; clone size: few; J gene: TRBJ1-2; V gene: TRBV5-8; CDR3 protein: CASSLQVYGYTF; CDR3 DNA: TGTGCCAGCAGCTTACAGGTCTATGGCTACACCTTC
D gene: .; clone size: many; J gene: TRBJ1-1; V gene: TRBV5-4; CDR3 protein: CASSLGVTEYEAFF; CDR3 DNA: TGTGCCAGCAGCTTGGGAGTAACCGAATATGAAGCTTTCTTT
D gene: TRBD1; clone size: .; J gene: TRBJ1-2; V gene: TRBV6-5; CDR3 protein: CASSYSEGQGFYGYTF; CDR3 DNA: TGTGCCAGCAGTTACTCGGAGGGACAGGGCTTCTATGGCTACACCTTC
D gene: .; clone size: few; J gene: TRBJ1-6; V gene: TRBV27; CDR3 protein: CASSLQDRYNSPLHF; CDR3 DNA: TGTGCCAGCAGTTTACAGGACAGATATAATTCACCCCTCCACTTT
D gene: .; clone size: .; J gene: TRBJ1-1; V gene: TRBV10-2; CDR3 protein: CASSQGLNTEAFF; CDR3 DNA: TGCGCCAGCAGTCAGGGGCTGAACACTGAAGCTTTCTTT
D gene: TRBD1; clone size: .; J gene: TRBJ1-1; V gene: TRBV11-2; CDR3 protein: CASSPHWTGGDTEAFF; CDR3 DNA: TGTGCCAGCAGCCCACACTGGACAGGTGGGGACACTGAAGCTTTCTTT
D gene: TRBD1; clone size: .; J gene: TRBJ2-5; V gene: TRBV11-2; CDR3 protein: CASSLRTGSGQETQYF; CDR3 DNA: TGTGCCAGCAGCTTAAGGACAGGGAGTGGGCAAGAGACCCAGTACTTC
D gene: TRBD2; clone size: .; J gene: TRBJ2-2; V gene: TRBV28; CDR3 protein: CASSLSREGLNTGELFF; CDR3 DNA: TGTGCCAGCAGCCTAAGCCGGGAGGGCTTGAACACCGGGGAGCTGTTTTTT
D gene: .; clone size: .; J gene: TRBJ2-5; V gene: TRBV2; CDR3 protein: CASKGDFVGETQYF; CDR3 DNA: TGTGCCAGCAAGGGGGATTTTGTTGGGGAGACCCAGTACTTC
D gene: TRBD2; clone size: .; J gene: TRBJ2-4; V gene: TRBV5-4; CDR3 protein: CASSGEGAKNIQYF; CDR3 DNA: TGTGCCAGCAGCGGGGAGGGAGCCAAAAACATTCAGTACTTC
D gene: .; clone size: .; J gene: TRBJ2-3; V gene: TRBV29-1; CDR3 protein: CSVEDTTSTQYF; CDR3 DNA: TGCAGCGTTGAGGACACTACATCAACGCAGTATTTT
D gene: .; clone size: once; J gene: TRBJ2-7; V gene: TRBV5-1; CDR3 protein: CASSLAETTGNSYEQYF; CDR3 DNA: TGCGCCAGCAGCTTGGCCGAGACAACAGGGAACTCCTACGAGCAGTACTTC
D gene: TRBD1; clone size: .; J gene: TRBJ2-6; V gene: TRBV9; CDR3 protein: CASSVGAGQGALGANVLTF; CDR3 DNA: TGTGCCAGCAGCGTAGGGGCGGGTCAGGGGGCGCTCGGGGCCAACGTCCTGACTTTC
D gene: .; clone size: .; J gene: TRBJ1-2; V gene: TRBV7-9; CDR3 protein: CASSLARAGSGSNYGYTF; CDR3 DNA: TGTGCCAGCAGCTTAGCGCGTGCAGGGTCGGGCTCCAACTATGGCTACACCTTC
D gene: .; clone size: .; J gene: TRBJ1-2; V gene: TRBV15; CDR3 protein: CATSRDRGAGYGYTF; CDR3 DNA: TGTGCCACCAGCAGAGATCGGGGGGCCGGTTATGGCTACACCTTC
D gene: .; clone size: .; J gene: TRBJ1-4; V gene: TRBV5-1; CDR3 protein: CASSPNFLGDEKLFF; CDR3 DNA: TGCGCCAGCAGCCCCAACTTTTTAGGGGATGAAAAACTGTTTTTT
D gene: .; clone size: .; J gene: TRBJ2-5; V gene: TRBV18; CDR3 protein: CASSPLRSQETQYF; CDR3 DNA: TGTGCCAGCTCACCATTGAGATCCCAAGAGACCCAGTACTTC
D gene: .; clone size: .; J gene: TRBJ2-1; V gene: TRBV5-1; CDR3 protein: CASSLEVGAEYYNEQFF; CDR3 DNA: TGCGCCAGCAGCTTGGAAGTCGGTGCGGAGTACTACAATGAGCAGTTCTTC
D gene: .; clone size: .; J gene: TRBJ1-4; V gene: TRBV24-1; CDR3 protein: CATTTNRVNEKLFF; CDR3 DNA: TGTGCCACCACCACTAACAGGGTTAATGAAAAACTGTTTTTT
D gene: .; clone size: few; J gene: TRBJ2-2; V gene: TRBV9; CDR3 protein: CASSPRLRTARWKTGELFF; CDR3 DNA: TGTGCCAGCAGCCCCCGACTTCGCACGGCGAGATGGAAAACCGGGGAGCTGTTTTTT
D gene: .; clone size: once; J gene: TRBJ1-1; V gene: TRBV11-3; CDR3 protein: CASSRGTSSEAFF; CDR3 DNA: TGTGCCAGCAGTCGTGGGACTTCATCTGAAGCTTTCTTT